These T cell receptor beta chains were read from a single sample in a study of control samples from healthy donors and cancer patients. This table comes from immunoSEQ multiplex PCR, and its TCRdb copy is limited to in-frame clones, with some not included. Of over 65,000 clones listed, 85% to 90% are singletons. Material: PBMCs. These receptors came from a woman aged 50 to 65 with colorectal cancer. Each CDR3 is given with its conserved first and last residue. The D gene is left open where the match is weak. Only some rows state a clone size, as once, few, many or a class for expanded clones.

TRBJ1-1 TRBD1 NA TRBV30 TGTGCCTGGAGTCTGGGAACAGGGGCGGCTTTCTTT CAWSLGTGAAFF
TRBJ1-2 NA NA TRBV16 TGTGCCAGCAGCCAACCTCCGGGACGGGCGAACTATGGCTACACCTTC CASSQPPGRANYGYTF
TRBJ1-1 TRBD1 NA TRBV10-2 TGCGCCAGCATGTCTGTAACAGGGGGGACTGAAGCTTTCTTT CASMSVTGGTEAFF
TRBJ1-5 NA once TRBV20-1 TGCAGTGCTAGTGAGGGGGGCCTGGGGCAGCCCCAGCATTTT CSASEGGLGQPQHF
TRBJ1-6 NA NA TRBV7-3 TGTGCCAGCAGCCCCGACGGGGGCCGCCCCCTCCACTTT CASSPDGGRPLHF
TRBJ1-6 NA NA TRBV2 TGTGCCAGCATAGAGGAAAGCTCCTATAATTCACCCCTCCACTTT CASIEESSYNSPLHF
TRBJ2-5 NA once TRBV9 TGTGCCAGCAGCGTAGCGGGATTTGAGGGGGAGACCCAGTACTTC CASSVAGFEGETQYF
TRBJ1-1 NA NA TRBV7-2 TGTGCCAGCAGCGAACCATTTAGGGGGGGGAACACTGAAGCTTTCTTT CASSEPFRGGNTEAFF
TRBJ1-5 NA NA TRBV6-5 TGTGCCAGCAGTACGGACAGAAATAGCAATCAGCCCCAGCATTTT CASSTDRNSNQPQHF
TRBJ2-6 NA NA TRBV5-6 TGTGCCAGCAGCCGATCCGGGGCCAACGTCCTGACTTTC CASSRSGANVLTF
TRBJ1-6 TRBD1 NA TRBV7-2 TGTGCCAGCAGCCCCGAGACAGGGGTTCTGAATTCACCCCTCCACTTT CASSPETGVLNSPLHF
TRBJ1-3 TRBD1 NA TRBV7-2 TGTGCCAGCAGCCTAGACAGGGCCGCTGGAAACACCATATATTTT CASSLDRAAGNTIYF
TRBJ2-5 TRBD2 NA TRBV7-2 TGTGCCAGCAGCTTCGGGACTAGCGACATTTCAGGCCAGTACTTC CASSFGTSDISGQYF
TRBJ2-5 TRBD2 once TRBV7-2 TGTGCCAGCAGCTTTACTAGCGGGGGCCCCGTAGGCCAGTACTTC CASSFTSGGPVGQYF
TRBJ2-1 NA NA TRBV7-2 TGTGCCAGCAGCTTAGATAACGGGGGCTACAATGAGCAGTTCTTC CASSLDNGGYNEQFF
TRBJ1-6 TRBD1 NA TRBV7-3 TGTGCCAGCAGCCTACCGACAGGGGGCTATAATTCACCCCTCCACTTT CASSLPTGGYNSPLHF
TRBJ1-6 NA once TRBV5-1 TGCGCCAGCAGCTTGGACACCCCTGGTTCACCCCTCCACTTT CASSLDTPGSPLHF
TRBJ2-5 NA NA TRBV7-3 TGTGCCAGCAGCTTAGGCCCGTCCCGGGAGACCCAGTACTTC CASSLGPSRETQYF
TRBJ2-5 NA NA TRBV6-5 TGTGCCAGTTCACGGTACCAAGAGACCCAGTACTTC CASSRYQETQYF
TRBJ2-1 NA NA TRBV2 TGTGCCAGGGGGAAAGACTACAATGAGCAGTTCTTC CARGKDYNEQFF
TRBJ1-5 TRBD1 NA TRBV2 TGTGCCAGCAGCGACAGGGGGCGGACTCAGCCCCAGCATTTT CASSDRGRTQPQHF
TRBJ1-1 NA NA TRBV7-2 TGTGCCAGCAGCCCCGCATTGAGGGGAAGCGGCACTGAAGCTTTCTTT CASSPALRGSGTEAFF
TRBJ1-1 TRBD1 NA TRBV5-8 TGTGCCAGCAGTCGGGACAGGGTGGGTGAAGCTTTCTTT CASSRDRVGEAFF
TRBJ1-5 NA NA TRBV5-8 TGTGCCAGCAGTTTGGGCCCACTACCCAATCAGCCCCAGCATTTT CASSLGPLPNQPQHF
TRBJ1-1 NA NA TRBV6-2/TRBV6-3 TGTGCCAGCAGTAAGGGCCTTCGCACTGAAGCTTTCTTT CASSKGLRTEAFF
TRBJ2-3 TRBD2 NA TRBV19 TGTGCCAGTAGTCCGGGGCCGGGAGGAGGAGCAGATACGCAGTATTTT CASSPGPGGGADTQYF
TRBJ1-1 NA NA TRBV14 TGTGCCAGCAGCGACTTTGGAACTGAAGCTTTCTTT CASSDFGTEAFF
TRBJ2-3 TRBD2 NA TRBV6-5 TGTGCCAGTAGGACTAGCGGAAGCACAGATACGCAGTATTTT CASRTSGSTDTQYF
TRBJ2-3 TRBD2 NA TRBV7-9 TGTGCCAGCAGCCTGCGACTAGCGGGTTCCACAGATACGCAGTATTTT CASSLRLAGSTDTQYF
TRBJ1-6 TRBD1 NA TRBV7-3 TGTGCCAGCAGCTTAAAGGGACAGGGCGGTTCACCCCTCCACTTT CASSLKGQGGSPLHF
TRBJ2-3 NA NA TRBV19 TGTGCCAGTAGTATCATAGCAGATACGCAGTATTTT CASSIIADTQYF
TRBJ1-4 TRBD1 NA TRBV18 TGTGCCAGCTCACCAGACAGGGTGGCTAATGAAAAACTGTTTTTT CASSPDRVANEKLFF
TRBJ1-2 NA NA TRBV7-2 TGTGCCAGCAGCACCTCGACAGTTCCTGGCTACACCTTC CASSTSTVPGYTF
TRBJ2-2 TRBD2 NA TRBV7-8 TGTGCCAGCGGGAAGGGACTAGCGGGGGGGATTGACACCGGGGAGCTGTTTTTT CASGKGLAGGIDTGELFF
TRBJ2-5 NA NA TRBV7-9 TGTGCCAGCAGCCCCCCGGCGGAAGGGACCCAGTACTTC CASSPPAEGTQYF
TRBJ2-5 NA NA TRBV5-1 TGCGCCAGCAGCTTGGCCCCAGGGTCGAGGGAGACCCAGTACTTC CASSLAPGSRETQYF
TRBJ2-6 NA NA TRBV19 TGTGCCAGTAGTGCCCGGTCCTTTTCTGGGGCCAACGTCCTGACTTTC CASSARSFSGANVLTF
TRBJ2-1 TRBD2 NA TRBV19 TGTGCCAGTACTGCCGGGGGGAGCTCCTACAATGAGCAGTTCTTC CASTAGGSSYNEQFF
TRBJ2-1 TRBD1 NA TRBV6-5 TGTGCCAGCTCTCAGGGGGCCCTGTACAATGAGCAGTTCTTC CASSQGALYNEQFF
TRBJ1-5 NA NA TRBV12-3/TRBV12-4 TGTGCCAGCAGTTTGGAGGGGCCCCAGCCCCAGCATTTT CASSLEGPQPQHF
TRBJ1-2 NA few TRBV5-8 TGTGCCAGCAGCCAGACAGCTTACTATGGCTACACCTTC CASSQTAYYGYTF
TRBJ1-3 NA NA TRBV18 TGTGCCAGCTCACCCGCAGACAGCATCTCTGGAAACACCATATATTTT CASSPADSISGNTIYF
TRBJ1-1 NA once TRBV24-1 TGTGCCACCAGTGACGGACACATGAACACTGAAGCTTTCTTT CATSDGHMNTEAFF
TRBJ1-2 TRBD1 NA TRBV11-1 TGTGCCAGCAGCCCCCACAGGGGTGGGAACTATGGCTACACCTTC CASSPHRGGNYGYTF
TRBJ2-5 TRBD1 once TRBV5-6 TGTGCCAGCAGCTTGGCCCGGACAGGGAAAGAGACCCAGTACTTC CASSLARTGKETQYF
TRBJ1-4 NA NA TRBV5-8 TGTGCCAGCAGCTTGGCCGTTGCCAGGGAGAATGAAAAACTGTTTTTT CASSLAVARENEKLFF